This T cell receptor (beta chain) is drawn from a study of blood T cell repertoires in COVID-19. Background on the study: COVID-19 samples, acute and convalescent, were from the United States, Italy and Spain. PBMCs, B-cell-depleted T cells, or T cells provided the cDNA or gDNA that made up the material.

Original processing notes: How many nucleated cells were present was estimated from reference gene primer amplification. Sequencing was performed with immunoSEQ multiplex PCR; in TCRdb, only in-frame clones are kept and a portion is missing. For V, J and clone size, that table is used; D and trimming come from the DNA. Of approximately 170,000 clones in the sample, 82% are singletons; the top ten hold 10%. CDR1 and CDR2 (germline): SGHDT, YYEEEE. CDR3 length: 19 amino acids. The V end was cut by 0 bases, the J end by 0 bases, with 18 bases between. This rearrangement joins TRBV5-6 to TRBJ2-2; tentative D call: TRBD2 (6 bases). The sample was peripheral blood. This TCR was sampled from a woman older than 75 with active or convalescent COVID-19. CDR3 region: CASSLGGLLWGPNTGELFF. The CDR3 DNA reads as TGTGCCAGCAGCTTGGGGGGACTGCTGTGGGGACCGAACACCGGGGAGCTGTTTTTT.